Listed below are T cell receptor beta chains from one sample, sequenced in a study of spatial heterogeneity in lung cancer. TCRdb processed the 5' RACE reads anew with MiXCR; each CDR3 protein has one entry. The data hold more than 25,000 distinct CDR3 sequences, with more than 4.5% observed a single time. The source was PBMCs, collected at follow-up. The source of these receptors is a female donor with early-stage non-small cell lung cancer. CDR3s leave out the opening cysteine and the closing phenylalanine or tryptophan.

TRBJ1-5 TRBV12-3/TRBV12-4 ASSPRGGSSNQPQH
TRBJ2-1 TRBV12-3/TRBV12-4 ASSLLLTSEQF
TRBJ2-5 TRBV5-1 ASSLVPSDGQETQY
TRBJ1-1 TRBV18 ASSPQNTEAF
TRBJ2-3 TRBV6-5 ASSYLGDTQY
TRBJ1-5 TRBV7-8 ASTPLAVFNQPQH
TRBJ2-5 TRBV2 ASSETGRQETQY
TRBJ1-5 TRBV19 ASSMGTGGSKLSNQPQH
TRBJ2-5 TRBV21-1 ASSTLPSTGQQETQY
TRBJ1-2 TRBV7-2 ASSPVGTGKGYT
TRBJ2-1 TRBV24-1 ATSDWVTGTNEQF
TRBJ1-1 TRBV6-1 ASSGMGKTEAF
TRBJ2-7 TRBV5-6 ASSWGQGAYEQY
TRBJ2-5 TRBV28 ASRQGQETQY
TRBJ2-7 TRBV7-9 ASSPRSPGRSYEQY
TRBJ2-2 TRBV7-2 ASSPGLAGGWNTGELF
TRBJ1-2 TRBV20-1 SARQTGRDGYT
TRBJ1-2 TRBV7-9 ASSLGAGTDNYGYT
TRBJ2-1 TRBV7-6 ASSSLRDRYNEQF
TRBJ2-1 TRBV7-9 ASSPRGQARGNEQF
TRBJ2-1 TRBV2 ASSGDRVGNEQF
TRBJ2-6 TRBV28 ASRIMGANVLT
TRBJ2-3 TRBV10-3 AISESSSGGARSTDTQY
TRBJ2-6 TRBV30 AWSVRGNGANVLT
TRBJ2-1 TRBV12-3/TRBV12-4 ASVRTRYNEQF
TRBJ2-3 TRBV5-1 ASSLLQGADTQY
TRBJ2-5 TRBV19 ASSAGWAEETQY
TRBJ1-5 TRBV20-1 SAQSPFGLSNQPQH
TRBJ2-7 TRBV15 ATGQGTYEQY
TRBJ2-7 TRBV20-1 SAKTSGTFSYEQY
TRBJ2-2 TRBV4-2 ASSLRGGSGGMNTGELF
TRBJ2-7 TRBV10-3 AISEPSKGGEQY
TRBJ1-5 TRBV6-5 ASSYTLDHQPQH
TRBJ1-3 TRBV2 ASSPGRGSGNTIY
TRBJ2-1 TRBV7-2 ASSPDGMNEQF
TRBJ1-3 TRBV7-6 ASSLTGTVTGNTIY
TRBJ2-6 TRBV9 ASAFSGANVLT
TRBJ2-4 TRBV6-2/TRBV6-3 ATWGLGDIQY
TRBJ2-1 TRBV7-7 ASSTRLAAMDEQF
TRBJ2-2 TRBV28 AGAGETGELF
TRBJ2-5 TRBV20-1 SARGPGQETQY